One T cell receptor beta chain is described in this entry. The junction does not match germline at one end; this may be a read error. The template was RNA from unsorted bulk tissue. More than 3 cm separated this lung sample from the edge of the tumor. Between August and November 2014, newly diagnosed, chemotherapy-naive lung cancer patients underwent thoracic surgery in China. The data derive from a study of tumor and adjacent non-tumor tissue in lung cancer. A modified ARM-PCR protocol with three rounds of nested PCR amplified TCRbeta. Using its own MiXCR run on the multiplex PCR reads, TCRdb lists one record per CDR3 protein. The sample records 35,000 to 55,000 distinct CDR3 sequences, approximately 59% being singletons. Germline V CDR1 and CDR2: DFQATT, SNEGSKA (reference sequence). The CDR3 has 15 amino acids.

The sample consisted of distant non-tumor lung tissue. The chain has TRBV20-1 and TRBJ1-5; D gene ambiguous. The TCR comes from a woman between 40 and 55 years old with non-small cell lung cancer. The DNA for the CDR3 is TGCAGTGCTAGAGATCTGGACGGGAGCAGTCAGCCCCAGCATTTC. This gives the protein CSARDLDGSSQPQHF.